This TCR beta chain was captured in a study of shared clonotypes between healthy human individuals. Cells designated naive CD8 were CD45RO-negative and were positively selected for CCR7, with terminally differentiated effector memory CD45RA+ cells excluded. The study, taken as a whole, reports: The study sampled only blood, and tissue repertoires likely differ. A reduction in generation probabilities was seen for non-shared clonotypes relative to those shared by all four donors. Sorted-subset sequencing, rarefaction showed, was incomplete despite large depth. The naive CD4 repertoires of a few donors were compared, and approximately 5% of clonotypes were shared.

CDR1 and CDR2 (germline): WNHNN, SYGVQD (reference sequence). CDR3 length: 15 residues. The V gene lost 0 bases and the J gene lost 3 bases, with 9 bases spanning the gap. The table came from immunoSEQ multiplex PCR; TCRdb's copy has only in-frame clones and leaves some out. The data show some 2 million clones, about 95% seen once. Concerning this clone: As yet, its antigen is unknown.

The sequence came from a man between 18 and 29 years old in good health. Specimen: naive CD8+ T cells sorted from blood. This chain connects TRBV10-1 to TRBJ2-1, with D uncertain. The CDR3 region is CASSESAESYNEQFF. CDR3 sequence (DNA): TGCGCCAGCAGTGAGTCGGCAGAAAGCTACAATGAGCAGTTCTTC.